This TCR beta chain was retrieved from a study of PD-1 blockade in classical Hodgkin lymphoma (dated by TCRdb to 2019 to 2021). General notes on the study: Nivolumab dosing was 3 mg/kg intravenously every 2 weeks, continuing until either disease progression or unacceptable toxicity. To define a peripheral blood immune signature of response to PD-1 blockade in classical Hodgkin lymphoma, the study combined TCR beta sequencing with CyTOF. Beyond this particular receptor, the publication reports: By C4D1, a significant rise was seen in CD4+ TCR diversity but not in CD8+ TCR diversity (p=0.0027 vs p=0.16), and the rise was most apparent among complete responders (p=0.02). Lower diversity was observed in patients in whom nivolumab was started less than 1 year after ASCT, and these patients were excluded from later analyses so that confounding by immune reconstitution would be avoided. Only a single clinical trial cohort was studied, and what caused the repertoire differences, possibly disease activity or prior therapy, remained undefined. Trial patients with a complete response had baseline diversity similar to that of newly diagnosed patients, while partial responders and progressors had significantly lower diversity. Baseline TCR diversity was reported to be lower in newly diagnosed patients than in healthy donors and to be lower still in relapsed/refractory patients.

Genomic DNA was extracted with the Qiagen DNeasy kit from unsorted PBMCs and from negatively selected CD4+ and CD8+ fractions. TCR beta CDR3 regions were subjected to amplification by immunoSEQ multiplex PCR with primers that anneal to V and J segments. A synthetic immune receptor repertoire was used to minimize amplification bias, and any remaining bias was removed computationally after sequencing. On the authors' methods: Repertoire diversity was quantified as the Shannon entropy index using custom Python scripts. Unsorted, CD4+ and CD8+ repertoires were analyzed separately, except in combined analyses where CD4+ and CD8+ sequences were merged in silico. A clone counted as expanded when the clone's frequency after treatment rose at least 2-fold relative to C1D1, and clones undetected at baseline were given a pseudocount of 0.5. Singleton clones were defined as clones with 0 or 1 copy at C1D1, and non-singleton clones were defined as clones with 2 or more copies. Clones expanded in unsorted samples were annotated as CD4+, CD8+ or unknown by matching protein sequences in sorted samples from the same patient. Wilcoxon tests were applied to paired samples to test diversity changes from C1D1 to C4D1. TCRdb provides this immuneACCESS table in a form limited to in-frame rearrangements. Some clones are lacking; in checked studies, under half of them reflect an unresolved V gene, and why the rest are absent is not known. The DNA gave D and trimming, while V, J and clone size come from that table. For this sample the table gives 30,000 to 35,000 clones, of which around 80% were detected only once. Around 0.79% of the sample is held by the ten biggest clonotypes.

The meaning of the sample's time point label: cycle 4 day 1 (C4D1), after 6 weeks of nivolumab. Every trial patient had relapsed following autologous stem cell transplantation, and prior brentuximab vedotin exposure was what differed among cohorts A, B and C. Magnetic negative selection with a Miltenyi CD4+ T cell isolation kit was used to purify CD4+ T cells from thawed PBMCs. A total of fewer than 65 patients with relapsed/refractory classical Hodgkin lymphoma made up the trial cohort, and each patient's best overall response was complete response, partial response or progressive disease. Trial patients were treated with single-agent nivolumab in the multi-cohort phase II CheckMate 205 trial. An independent review committee assessed best overall response by applying the 2007 International Working Group response criteria. Trial PBMCs were collected immediately before nivolumab initiation (C1D1) and during therapy at cycle 2 day 1 and cycle 4 day 1. After peripheral blood was drawn into 8 mL Vacutainer Cell Preparation Tubes, PBMCs were isolated by centrifugation and then cryopreserved. Purified CD4+ and CD8+ fractions were prepared only for cases in which an additional PBMC sample was available. Magnetically labelled cells were removed on LS columns in a quadroMACS separator, and the flow-through was collected as the purified fraction.

This clone was picked up a small number of times. Its antigen is still unknown. One base away there is no much larger clone; base qualities are not given. The identical CDR3 is also encoded by other nucleotide sequences in the sample. Source: CD4+ T cells from blood, taken before the fourth cycle of nivolumab. This clonotype was obtained from a human donor with classical Hodgkin lymphoma.

The bases read TGTGCCAGCAGCTTAGGACGGAATAATTCACCCCTCCACTTT. Protein translation: CASSLGRNNSPLHF. Recombination connected TRBV7-9 to TRBJ1-6; a confident D gene designation cannot be given. The germline ends are 6 bases apart after V is trimmed by 1 base and J by 5 bases. Including the terminal cysteine and phenylalanine, the CDR3 comprises 14 residues. CDR3 DNA only is kept here, 42 bases in frame from base 1. As encoded in the germline V gene (reference sequence), CDR1 is SEHNR while CDR2 is FQNEAQ.